This TCR beta chain stems from a study of T-cell reconstitution after alpha-beta-depleted transplantation in children (dated by TCRdb to 2016 to 2017). About the study as a whole: T-cell immune reconstitution after TCRalphabeta/CD19-depleted allogeneic hematopoietic cell transplantation in children was quantitatively tracked in the study by means of TCR repertoire profiling. Results and caveats for the whole study, not just this receptor: The apparently early alphabetaT-cell count recovery about two months after transplant was reportedly dependent on only several hundred rapidly expanded clones derived from non-depleted graft cells. The high TCRbeta diversity at day 60 in some patients was ascribed to recipient T cells and intrathymic progenitors that had survived conditioning. The frequencies of hyperexpanded clones fell over the following months, and after one year, T-cell counts and TCRbeta diversity were mostly attributed to newly produced T cells.

Preparation of the library involved PCR. The instrument was an Illumina HiSeq 2500. TCR library preparation used molecular barcoding, with unique molecular identifiers applied to normalize quantification of the TCRbeta repertoire. Through fastp at Q25 and MiXCR, TCRdb rebuilt clones from the public reads, retaining in-frame beta chains. Every distinct CDR3 protein forms one entry, paired with its most common genes and DNA. The table for this sample lists around 450,000 distinct CDR3 sequences; under 12% of them were counted only once. Of the sample, roughly 2% falls within the top ten clones. Per the publication, the treatment or condition label means: allogeneic hematopoietic cell transplantation with graft depleted of TCRalphabeta T cells and CD19 B cells. The children who served as transplant recipients had been given grafts of TCRalphabeta/CD19-depleted allogeneic hematopoietic cells. This clonotype occurred a few times. Its cognate antigen has yet to be identified. No clone much larger than this one lies a single base away; base qualities are absent.

V trim: 2 bases; J trim: 5 bases; unmatched bases: 15. Spanning cysteine to phenylalanine, the CDR3 consists of 21 amino acids. Just the 63-base CDR3 DNA is kept, in frame starting at base 1. CDR1 and CDR2 (SNHLY, FYNNEI) derive from the germline V gene. Sequences were derived from PBMCs, sampled before TCRalphabeta/CD19-depleted stem cell transplant. The chain links TRBV2 with TRBJ2-1; TRBD2 matches 16 bases in the middle. This sequence originates from a child aged 2-9 years with inherited bone marrow failure, due to receive a stem cell transplant. The CDR3 sequence is CASSEYLGTSGRGPENNEQFF. The DNA sequence is given as TGTGCCAGCAGTGAATATTTAGGGACTAGCGGGAGGGGGCCGGAGAACAATGAGCAGTTCTTC.